These T cell receptor beta chains were read from a single sample in a study of neurological immune-mediated disorders. TCRdb ran MiXCR on the 5' RACE reads and lists one entry per CDR3 protein. The data hold about 70,000 distinct CDR3 sequences, with about 3% observed a single time. The sequenced sample was PBMCs. The receptors here all came from a woman aged 50 to 60 with multiple sclerosis. The conserved cysteine and the conserved F or W are not part of the CDR3 here. A row's size may be missing; if present it is once, few, many or a size class.

v_gene,abundance,j_gene,CDR3aa
TRBV24-1,many,TRBJ1-5,ATSDPTGDSNQPQH
TRBV7-9,many,TRBJ1-3,ASRRAGETIY
TRBV27,many,TRBJ1-2,ASSTRDRGTSGYT
TRBV3-1,many,TRBJ2-1,ASSQDSLAREQF
TRBV12-3/TRBV12-4,many,TRBJ2-1,ASSRSGSSYNEQF
TRBV18,many,TRBJ2-1,ASSHGTSGSNEQF
TRBV20-1,many,TRBJ2-1,SVHGRHTRYNEQF
TRBV5-5,many,TRBJ2-1,ASSLEFLRYNEQF
TRBV24-1,many,TRBJ1-5,ATSGQGSRQPQH
TRBV7-2,many,TRBJ2-2,ASSLRQGASTGELF
TRBV6-2/TRBV6-3,many,TRBJ2-3,ASSYGREADTQY
TRBV5-1,many,TRBJ2-5,ASSHGGGVQETQY
TRBV7-6,many,TRBJ2-3,ASSLIRAGGHHTQY
TRBV7-2,many,TRBJ2-5,ASSSTSGTIVRQY
TRBV14,many,TRBJ1-1,ASSQVRPFVNTEAF
TRBV7-2,many,TRBJ2-5,ASSLGGTIETQY
TRBV6-2/TRBV6-3,many,TRBJ2-1,ASSSGGRSYNEQF
TRBV20-1,many,TRBJ2-2,SASPIGGAAITGELF
TRBV5-1,medium-sized,TRBJ2-3,ASSLDRGGTDTQY
TRBV20-1,many,TRBJ1-6,SAMGTSPLH
TRBV12-3/TRBV12-4,few,TRBJ2-1,ASTVLAGTYNEQF
TRBV20-1,many,TRBJ2-7,SARDRDKSYEQY
TRBV12-3/TRBV12-4,few,TRBJ1-4,ASSYRGTNEKLF
TRBV11-2,many,TRBJ1-1,ASSYHWDTQLNENTEAF
TRBV28,many,TRBJ2-1,ASTQAGRYNEQF
TRBV6-1,many,TRBJ2-7,ASTTLAGVHEQY
TRBV7-2,many,TRBJ2-5,ASSLAAGDSFEY
TRBV28,few,TRBJ2-1,ASNSQVGHRIYNEQF
TRBV7-2,many,TRBJ2-3,ASSLSTDTQY
TRBV20-1,many,TRBJ2-7,SALDSYEQY
TRBV20-1,many,TRBJ2-5,SEFGAGEETQY
TRBV5-1,many,TRBJ2-3,ASSLDDSGNTQY
TRBV20-1,many,TRBJ2-5,SARDPAGPQETQY
TRBV18,many,TRBJ1-1,ASSPLGKNTEAF
TRBV12-3/TRBV12-4,.,TRBJ2-1,ASTHFTRSYNEQF
TRBV20-1,many,TRBJ2-7,SPSGGAYEQY
TRBV6-2/TRBV6-3,many,TRBJ2-5,ASSRAGTSGTQTQY
TRBV7-2,many,TRBJ2-7,ASSLASGPRTTRPYEQY
TRBV7-6,many,TRBJ2-3,ASSPPYSRRTDTQY
TRBV20-1,many,TRBJ2-5,SARASSGQETQY